Sequencing of this T cell receptor (beta chain) was carried out in a study of blood T cell repertoires in COVID-19 (dated by TCRdb to about 2020). Background for the entire study: Collaborator samples came from the United States, Italy and Spain and covered acute and convalescent phases of COVID-19. The prospective study material was composed of cDNA or gDNA derived from T cells, B-cell-depleted T cells, or PBMCs. The dataset comprised deeply sampled blood TCRbeta repertoires from subjects exposed to, actively infected with, or recovered from COVID-19. The repertoires were released in a freely available public database meant as a resource for research on the immune response to SARS-CoV-2. The samples were drawn from the first 160 participants of the ongoing ImmuneRACE study and from some 1,300 subjects provided by 6 global collaborators. The sample metadata nearly always contained a de-identified subject ID, COVID-19 status, age in years and sex. Where available, HLA class I and class II types were obtained from metadata supplied by the sample provider rather than from assay-based typing. Study-wide findings and limitations: The amount of clinical and demographic metadata varied by source and participant and was provided uncurated.

Participants in the prospective study were enrolled through a virtual design, were aged roughly 18 to 90 years, and lived in approximately 24 United States geographic areas. In the prospective study, cohorts were assigned on the basis of participant-reported clinical history obtained from a screening survey and a study questionnaire. For ImmuneRACE Cohort 3, a participant was defined as recovered based on two consecutive negative NP/OP PCR tests, clearance by a healthcare professional, or resolution of symptoms. In the prospective study, whole blood, serum and a nasopharyngeal or oropharyngeal swab were collected from each participant by mobile phlebotomists. Additional blood draws and questionnaires over a 2-month period could optionally be provided by prospective study participants. Prospective study blood samples were shipped either frozen or at room temperature before DNA extraction. The CDR3, cysteine through phenylalanine, is 17 amino acids long. Only the CDR3 region is kept as DNA, spanning 51 bases read in frame from base 1. The germline V gene (reference sequence) gives CDR1 as SEHNR and CDR2 as FQNEAQ. Trimming removed 5 bases from V and 2 bases from J; the gene matches leave 9 bases unexplained.

TCRbeta CDR3 regions were amplified from genomic DNA by means of the immunoSEQ Assay, a bias-controlled multiplex PCR. Per the source publication's procedure: Within the assay, amplification of reference gene primers was used to estimate how many nucleated cells each sample contained. Sequence reads were collapsed and filtered to measure the absolute abundance of every unique TCRbeta CDR3 rearrangement. Productive Simpson clonality was computed per sample as the square root of Simpson's diversity index over productive rearrangements. Sourced from immuneACCESS, this table was stored by TCRdb with only in-frame sequences that have V and J called. A share of the clones is absent; for the studies checked, an unresolved V gene accounts for under half, and the remainder has no known explanation. V and J calls plus clone size are reproduced from that table; the DNA served to infer D and trimming. Across this sample there are fewer than 500,000 clones, with more than 70% seen only once. 1% to 1.5% of the sample lies in the top ten.

As for this clone: Its antigen target is currently unknown. Base-call qualities are not available, and no considerably larger clone is one nucleotide away.

The receptor's source is a man aged 30 to 39 who had recovered from COVID-19. The sequenced material came from PBMCs or T cells enriched from blood (not recorded which). The sequence links TRBV7-9 to TRBJ2-5; 12 middle bases align to TRBD1. The DNA sequence is TGTGCCAGCAGCCCGGGACAGGGGGCTCCCCCTCAAGAGACCCAGTACTTC. This sequence encodes CASSPGQGAPPQETQYF.